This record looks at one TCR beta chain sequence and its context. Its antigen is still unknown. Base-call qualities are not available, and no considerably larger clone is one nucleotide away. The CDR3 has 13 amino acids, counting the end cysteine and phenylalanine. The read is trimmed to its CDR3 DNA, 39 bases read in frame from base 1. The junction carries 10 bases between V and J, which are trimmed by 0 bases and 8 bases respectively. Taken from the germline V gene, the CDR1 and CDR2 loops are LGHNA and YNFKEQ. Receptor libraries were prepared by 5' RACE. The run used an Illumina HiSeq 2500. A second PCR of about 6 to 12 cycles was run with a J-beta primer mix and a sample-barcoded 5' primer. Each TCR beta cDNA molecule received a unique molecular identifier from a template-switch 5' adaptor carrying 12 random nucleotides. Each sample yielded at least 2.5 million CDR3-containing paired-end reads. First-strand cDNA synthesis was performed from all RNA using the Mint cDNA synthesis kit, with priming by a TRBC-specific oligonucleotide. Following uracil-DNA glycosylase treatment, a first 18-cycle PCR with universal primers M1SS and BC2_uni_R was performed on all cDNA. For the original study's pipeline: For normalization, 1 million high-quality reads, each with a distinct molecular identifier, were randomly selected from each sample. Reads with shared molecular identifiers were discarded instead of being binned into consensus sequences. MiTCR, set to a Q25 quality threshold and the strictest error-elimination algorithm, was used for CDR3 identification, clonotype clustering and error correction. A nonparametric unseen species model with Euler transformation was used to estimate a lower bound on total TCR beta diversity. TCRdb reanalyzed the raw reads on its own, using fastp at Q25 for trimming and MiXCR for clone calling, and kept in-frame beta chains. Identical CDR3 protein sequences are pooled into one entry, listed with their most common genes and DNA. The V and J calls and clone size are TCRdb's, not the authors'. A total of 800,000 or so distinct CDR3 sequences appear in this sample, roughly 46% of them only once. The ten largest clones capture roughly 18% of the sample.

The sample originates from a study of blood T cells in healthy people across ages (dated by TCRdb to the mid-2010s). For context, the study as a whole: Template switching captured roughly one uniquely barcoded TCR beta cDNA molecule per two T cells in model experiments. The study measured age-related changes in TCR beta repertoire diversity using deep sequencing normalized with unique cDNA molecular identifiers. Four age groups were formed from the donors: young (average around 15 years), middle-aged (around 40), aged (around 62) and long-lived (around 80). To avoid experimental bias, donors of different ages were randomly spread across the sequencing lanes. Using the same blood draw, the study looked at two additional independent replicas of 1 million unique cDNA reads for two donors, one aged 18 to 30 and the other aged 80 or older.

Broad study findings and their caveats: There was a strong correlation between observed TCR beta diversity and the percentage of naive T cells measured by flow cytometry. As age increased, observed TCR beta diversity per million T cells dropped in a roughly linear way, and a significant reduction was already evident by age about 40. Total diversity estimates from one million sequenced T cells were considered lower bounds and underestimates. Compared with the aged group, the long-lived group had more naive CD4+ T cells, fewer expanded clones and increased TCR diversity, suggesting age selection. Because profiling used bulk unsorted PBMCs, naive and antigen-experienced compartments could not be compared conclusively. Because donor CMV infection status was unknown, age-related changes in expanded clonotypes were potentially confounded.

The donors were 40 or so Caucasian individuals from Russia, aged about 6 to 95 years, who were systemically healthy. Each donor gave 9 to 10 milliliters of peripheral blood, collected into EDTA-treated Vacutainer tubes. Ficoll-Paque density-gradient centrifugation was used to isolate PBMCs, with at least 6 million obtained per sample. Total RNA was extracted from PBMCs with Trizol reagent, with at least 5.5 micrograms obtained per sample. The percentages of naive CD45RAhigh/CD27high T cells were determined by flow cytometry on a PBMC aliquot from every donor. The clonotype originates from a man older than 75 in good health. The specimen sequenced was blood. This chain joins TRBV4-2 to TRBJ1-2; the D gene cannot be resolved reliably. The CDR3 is CASSQEGFSGYTF. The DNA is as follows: TGTGCCAGCAGCCAAGAAGGGTTTAGCGGCTACACCTTC.